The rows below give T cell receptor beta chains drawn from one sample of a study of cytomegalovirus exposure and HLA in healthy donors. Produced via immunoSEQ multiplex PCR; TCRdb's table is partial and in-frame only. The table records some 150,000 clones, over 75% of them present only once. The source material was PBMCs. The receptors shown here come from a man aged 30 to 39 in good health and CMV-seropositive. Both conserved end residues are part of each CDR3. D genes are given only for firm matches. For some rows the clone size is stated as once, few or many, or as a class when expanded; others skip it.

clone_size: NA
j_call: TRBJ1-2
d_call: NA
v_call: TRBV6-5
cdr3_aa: CASSYPETREAYGYTF
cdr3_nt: TGTGCCAGCAGTTACCCGGAAACCAGGGAGGCATATGGCTACACCTTC

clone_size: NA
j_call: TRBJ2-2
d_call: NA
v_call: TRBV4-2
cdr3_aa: CASSGTPSASTGELFF
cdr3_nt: TGTGCCAGCAGCGGGACTCCTAGCGCGTCTACCGGGGAGCTGTTTTTT

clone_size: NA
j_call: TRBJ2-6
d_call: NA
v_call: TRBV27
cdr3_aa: CASSWGQTSGANVLTF
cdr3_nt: TGTGCCAGCAGTTGGGGACAAACCTCTGGGGCCAACGTCCTGACTTTC

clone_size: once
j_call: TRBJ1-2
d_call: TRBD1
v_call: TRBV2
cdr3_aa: CASAQGQGLNYGYTF
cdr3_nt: TGTGCCAGCGCCCAAGGACAGGGGCTTAACTATGGCTACACCTTC

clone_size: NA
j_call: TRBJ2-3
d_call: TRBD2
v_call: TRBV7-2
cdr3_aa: CASSSNGLVGTDTQYF
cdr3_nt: TGTGCCAGCAGCTCCAACGGACTAGTAGGCACAGATACGCAGTATTTT

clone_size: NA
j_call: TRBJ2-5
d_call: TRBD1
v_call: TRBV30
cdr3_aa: CAWSGDRGQETQYF
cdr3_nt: TGTGCCTGGAGTGGGGACAGGGGACAAGAGACCCAGTACTTC

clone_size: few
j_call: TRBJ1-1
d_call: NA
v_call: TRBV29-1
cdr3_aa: CSAREGRTEAFF
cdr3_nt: TGCAGCGCACGGGAGGGAAGAACTGAAGCTTTCTTT

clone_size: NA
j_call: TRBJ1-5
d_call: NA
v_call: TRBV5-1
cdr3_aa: CAQGHLESNQPQHF
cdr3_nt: TGCGCCCAAGGTCACCTAGAGAGCAATCAGCCCCAGCATTTT

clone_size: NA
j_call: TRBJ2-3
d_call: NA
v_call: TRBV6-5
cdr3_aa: CASSRASTDTQYF
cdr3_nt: TGTGCCAGCAGCCGCGCTAGCACAGATACGCAGTATTTT

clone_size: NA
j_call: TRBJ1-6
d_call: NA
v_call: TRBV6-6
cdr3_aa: CASSSTGGHSPLHF
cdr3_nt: TGTGCCAGCAGTTCGACAGGAGGTCATTCACCCCTCCACTTT

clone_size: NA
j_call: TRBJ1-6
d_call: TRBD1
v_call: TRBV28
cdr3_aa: CASSPVSKQGVGSPLHF
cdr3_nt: TGTGCCAGCAGTCCCGTCTCTAAACAGGGGGTTGGATCACCCCTCCACTTT

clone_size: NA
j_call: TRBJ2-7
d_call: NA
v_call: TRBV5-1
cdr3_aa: CASSGDQSYEQYF
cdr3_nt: TGCGCCAGCAGCGGAGACCAATCCTACGAGCAGTACTTC

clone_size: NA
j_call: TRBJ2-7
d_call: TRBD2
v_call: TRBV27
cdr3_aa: CASSLLGGGLSEQYF
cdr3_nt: TGTGCCAGCAGTTTATTGGGCGGGGGACTCTCAGAGCAGTACTTC

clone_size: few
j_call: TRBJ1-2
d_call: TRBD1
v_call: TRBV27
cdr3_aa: CASSFGTGAVYGYTF
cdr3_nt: TGTGCCAGCAGTTTCGGGACAGGGGCTGTATATGGCTACACCTTC

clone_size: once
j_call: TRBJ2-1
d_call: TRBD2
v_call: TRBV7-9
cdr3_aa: CSSSLGLAGFNEQFF
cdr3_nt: TGTTCCAGCAGCCTCGGACTAGCGGGGTTTAATGAGCAGTTCTTC

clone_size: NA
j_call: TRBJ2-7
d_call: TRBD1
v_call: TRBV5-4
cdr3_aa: CASSPPIGTGGYEQYF
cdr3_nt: TGTGCCAGCAGCCCCCCCATCGGGACAGGGGGCTACGAGCAGTACTTC

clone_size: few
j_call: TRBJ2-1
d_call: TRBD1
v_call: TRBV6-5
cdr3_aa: CASSYGTGELGEQFF
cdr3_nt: TGTGCCAGCAGTTACGGGACAGGGGAATTAGGGGAGCAGTTCTTC

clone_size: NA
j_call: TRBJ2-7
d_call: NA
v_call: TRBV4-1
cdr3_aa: CASSQETGAYEQYF
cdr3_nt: TGCGCCAGCAGCCAAGAGACAGGCGCCTACGAGCAGTACTTC

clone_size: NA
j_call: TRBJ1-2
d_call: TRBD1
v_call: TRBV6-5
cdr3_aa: CASSYRDRGNYGYTF
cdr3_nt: TGTGCCAGCAGTTACAGGGACAGGGGTAACTATGGCTACACCTTC

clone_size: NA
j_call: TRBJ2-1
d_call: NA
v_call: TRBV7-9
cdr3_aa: CASSLPNNEQFF
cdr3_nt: TGTGCCAGCAGCTTACCCAACAATGAGCAGTTCTTC

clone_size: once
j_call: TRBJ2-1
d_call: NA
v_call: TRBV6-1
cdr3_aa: CASSGYEQFF
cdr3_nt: TGTGCCAGCAGCGGGTATGAGCAGTTCTTC

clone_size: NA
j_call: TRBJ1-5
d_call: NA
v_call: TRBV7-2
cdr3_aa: CASSLAGRINQPQHF
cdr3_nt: TGTGCCAGCAGCTTAGCTGGCAGAATCAATCAGCCCCAGCATTTT

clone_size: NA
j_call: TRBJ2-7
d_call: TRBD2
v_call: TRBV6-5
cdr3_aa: CASSYSLGLTYEQYF
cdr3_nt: TGTGCCAGCAGTTACTCCTTGGGACTAACCTACGAGCAGTACTTC

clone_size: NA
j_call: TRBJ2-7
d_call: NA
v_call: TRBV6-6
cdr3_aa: CASSYSTGTTYEQYF
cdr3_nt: TGTGCCAGCAGTTACTCAACCGGGACAACCTACGAGCAGTACTTC

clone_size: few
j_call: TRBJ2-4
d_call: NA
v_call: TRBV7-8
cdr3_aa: CASSLDRGAGKNIQYF
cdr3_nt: TGTGCCAGCAGCTTAGATCGGGGGGCGGGCAAAAACATTCAGTACTTC

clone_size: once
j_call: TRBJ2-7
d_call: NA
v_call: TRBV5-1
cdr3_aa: CASSPRGRGDYEQYF
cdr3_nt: TGCGCCAGCAGCCCCCGGGGCAGGGGTGACTACGAGCAGTACTTC

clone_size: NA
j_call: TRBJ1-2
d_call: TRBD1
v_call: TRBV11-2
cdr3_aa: CASSLDRGRGYTF
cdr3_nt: TGTGCCAGCAGCTTGGACAGGGGTCGAGGCTACACCTTC

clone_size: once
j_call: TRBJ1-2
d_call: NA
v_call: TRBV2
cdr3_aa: CASSESWGSGYTF
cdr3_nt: TGTGCCAGCAGTGAATCTTGGGGCTCTGGCTACACCTTC

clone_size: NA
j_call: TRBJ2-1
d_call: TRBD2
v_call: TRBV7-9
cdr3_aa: CASSLLAAYHNEQFF
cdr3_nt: TGTGCCAGCAGCTTACTAGCGGCATATCACAATGAGCAGTTCTTC

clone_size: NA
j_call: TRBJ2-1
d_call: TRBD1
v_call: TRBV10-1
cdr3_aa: CASSGTGKAHEQFF
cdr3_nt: TGCGCCAGCAGCGGGACAGGGAAGGCTCATGAGCAGTTCTTC

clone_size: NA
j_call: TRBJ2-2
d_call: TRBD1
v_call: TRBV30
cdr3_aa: CAWSRDRGYTGELFF
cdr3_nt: TGTGCCTGGAGTAGGGACAGGGGATACACCGGGGAGCTGTTTTTT

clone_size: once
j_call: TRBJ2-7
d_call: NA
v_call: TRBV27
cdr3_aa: CASRNRPGSYEQYF
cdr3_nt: TGTGCCAGCAGAAATAGACCGGGGTCCTACGAGCAGTACTTC

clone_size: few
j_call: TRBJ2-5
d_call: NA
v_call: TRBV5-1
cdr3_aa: CASSLESRQETQYF
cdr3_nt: TGCGCCAGCAGCTTGGAATCTAGACAAGAGACCCAGTACTTC

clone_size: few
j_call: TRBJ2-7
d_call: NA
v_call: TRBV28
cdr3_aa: CASGQGGGTYEQYF
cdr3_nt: TGTGCCAGCGGCCAAGGGGGGGGGACCTACGAGCAGTACTTC

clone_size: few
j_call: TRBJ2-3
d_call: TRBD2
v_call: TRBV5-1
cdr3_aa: CASSLAGVRTDTQYF
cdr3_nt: TGCGCCAGCAGCTTAGCGGGAGTTAGGACAGATACGCAGTATTTT